These 23 T cell receptor beta chains were sequenced from one sample in a study of radiotherapy plus CTLA-4 blockade in lung cancer. TCRdb's copy holds only in-frame clones and misses some; the assay was immunoSEQ multiplex PCR. The sample carries tens of thousands of clones, approximately 80% recorded once. The sample in question was peripheral blood, obtained from a patient treated with radiotherapy plus ipilimumab. Source of these receptors: a human donor with non-small cell lung cancer whose response to radiotherapy plus ipilimumab could not be evaluated.

CDR3 in DNA: TGTGCCAGCAGCTTAGCGGCTGGCCGCTCCTACAATGAGCAGTTCTTC. It encodes CASSLAAGRSYNEQFF. V is TRBV7-9 and J is TRBJ2-1; D is ambiguous. Germline lookup yields CDR1 SEHNR and CDR2 FQNEAQ (reference sequence). V lost 0 bases and J lost 0, with 9 bases in between. The CDR3 totals 16 residues.

This rearrangement joins TRBV5-1 to TRBJ2-5; D is ambiguous. Per the germline V gene, CDR1 is SGHRS and CDR2 is YFSETQ. The CDR3 runs 15 residues. Trimming pared 4 bases from V and 0 bases from J, leaving 13 bases between. CDR3 protein: CASSPMGQYQETQYF. The CDR3 nucleotides are TGCGCCAGCAGCCCGATGGGCCAGTACCAAGAGACCCAGTACTTC.

This clone has a handful of counts. The V call is TRBV18, the J call TRBJ1-3, with D tentatively TRBD1 (6 bases). With 0 bases removed from V and 7 bases from J, the gap between germline ends came to 16 bases. This CDR3 has 16 amino acids. CDR1 is KGHSH, CDR2 LQKENI, per germline. The CDR3 coding sequence is TGTGCCAGCTCACCACCGGTTGGCAGGGGTACGAACACCATATATTTT. It yields the protein CASSPPVGRGTNTIYF.

The J gene is TRBJ2-7, the V gene TRBV5-8; tentative D call: TRBD2 (5 bases). The CDR3 length is 14 residues. Germline values: CDR1 SGHTS, CDR2 YDEGEE. Trimming removed 2 bases from V and 5 bases from J, with 14 bases in between. CDR3 DNA: TGTGCCAGCAGCTTTGGACTCCGGACCGACGAGCAGTACTTC. Translated: CASSFGLRTDEQYF.

This clone occurred once. The V and J genes are TRBV4-2 and TRBJ1-2, with D tentatively TRBD1 (5 bases). The CDR3 runs 15 residues. V lost 1 base and J lost 4, with 13 bases in between. From germline, CDR1 is LGHNA and CDR2 YNFKEQ. The CDR3 region is CASSQAPGAGYGYTF. The CDR3 bases are TGTGCCAGCAGCCAAGCTCCTGGGGCAGGCTATGGCTACACCTTC.

This chain joins TRBV11-3 and TRBJ1-5, with no clear D. Germline assignment: CDR1 SGHNT and CDR2 YENEEA. The CDR3 length is 14 residues. The CDR3, as DNA: TGTGCTCTCCCTAGGTACGGTGATATTAAGCCCCAGCATTTT. Translated: CALPRYGDIKPQHF. Looking up the rest from reference TRBV11-3 and TRBJ1-5 gives the full variable domain: EAGVVQSPRYKIIEKKQPVAFWCNPISGHNTLYWYLQNLGQGPELLIRYENEEAVDDSQLPKDRFSAERLKGVDSTLKIQPAELGDSAVYLCALPRYGDIKPQHFGDGTRLSIL.

J is TRBJ2-7 and V is TRBV7-2; 7 nucleotides align to TRBD1. With 5 bases clipped from V and 6 bases from J, the junction kept 13 bases outside the gene matches. Germline V lookup: CDR1 SGHTA, CDR2 FQGNSA. CDR3 length equals 15 residues. CDR3 DNA sequence: TGTGCCAGCAGCCCGCAAGGACAGGCCGGAGGCGAGCAGTACTTC. Protein product: CASSPQGQAGGEQYF.

The rearrangement uses TRBV6-1 and TRBJ1-5, with 10 bases identical to TRBD1. Unmatched junction bases numbered 5, after V lost 8 bases and J lost 4 bases. Germline V gene lookup returns CDR1 MNHNS and CDR2 SASEGT. The CDR3 runs 14 residues. The CDR3 here is CASWDRGKNQPQHF. As DNA, the CDR3 is TGTGCCAGCTGGGACAGGGGAAAAAATCAGCCCCAGCATTTT.

This clone was recorded a few times. The chain recombines TRBV28 with TRBJ1-1, with D perhaps TRBD1 (6 bases). The V gene's germline CDR1 is MDHEN and CDR2 SYDVKM. Trimming shortened V by 6 bases and J by 5 bases, and 16 bases separated the two germline ends. The CDR3 consists of 14 residues. The CDR3 spells CASSPTGGLTEAFF. In DNA, the CDR3 is TGTGCCAGCAGCCCCACGGGGGGCTTGACTGAAGCTTTCTTT.

This clone was counted a single time. The genes are TRBV2 and TRBJ2-7; D ambiguous. CDR1 is SNHLY, CDR2 FYNNEI, per germline. V lost 7 bases, J lost 2 bases, and 12 bases lay in between. The CDR3 runs to 13 residues. The CDR3 reads CASTSGITYEQYF. CDR3 nucleotides: TGTGCCAGCACCAGTGGTATAACCTACGAGCAGTACTTC.

The chain has TRBV7-3 and TRBJ2-1; maybe TRBD2 (6 bases). The V end lost 5 bases, the J end lost 9 bases, and 11 bases lay between the germline ends. CDR3 length equals 12 residues. Germline V lookup: CDR1 SGHTA, CDR2 FQGTGA. The CDR3 sequence: CASSRQEGEQFF. The CDR3 bases are TGTGCCAGCAGCCGCCAGGAGGGTGAGCAGTTCTTC.

The V call is TRBV7-9, the J call TRBJ2-7; TRBD2 agrees at 11 bases. Germline V gene data show CDR1 as SEHNR and CDR2 as FQNEAQ (reference sequence). V dropped 1 base and J dropped 2; count of bases not matched to a gene: 1. This CDR3 has 15 residues. The CDR3 nucleotides are TGTGCCAGCAGCTTAGGTAGCGGGAGGGCCTACGAGCAGTACTTC. This sequence encodes CASSLGSGRAYEQYF.

This chain joins TRBV18 and TRBJ2-7; 10 bases line up with TRBD2. Unmatched junction bases numbered 11, after V lost 3 bases and J lost 6 bases. The CDR3 runs to 16 residues. Germline-derived CDR1 and CDR2 are KGHSH and LQKENI. The CDR3 region has the DNA TGTGCCAGCTCACCCCTGGGAGCGGGAGGGAGAGGCGAGCAGTACTTC. It codes for CASSPLGAGGRGEQYF.

The gene calls are TRBV28 and TRBJ2-5; the match to TRBD1 covers 7 bases. V lost 4 bases and J lost 1; bases outside the gene matches: 6. The V gene's germline CDR1 is MDHEN and CDR2 SYDVKM. CDR3 length: 15 residues. Here the CDR3 reads CASSSPGTVQETQYF. The CDR3 DNA reads TGTGCCAGCAGTTCGCCGGGGACAGTCCAAGAGACCCAGTACTTC.

This clone was observed a few times. The genes are TRBV29-1 and TRBJ2-7; a possible D gene is TRBD1 (7 bases). Trimming took 6 bases from V and 3 from J, leaving 12 bases between them. This CDR3 has 12 amino acids. Germline assignment: CDR1 SQVTM and CDR2 ANQGSEA. In DNA form, the CDR3 reads TGCAGCGTCGGACAGGAGGGCTACGAGCAGTACTTC. It encodes CSVGQEGYEQYF.

V is TRBV19 and J is TRBJ2-7; 16 nucleotides match TRBD2. Germline V gene lookup returns CDR1 LNHDA and CDR2 SQIVND (reference sequence). This CDR3 has 17 residues. V dropped 4 bases and J dropped 0; count of bases not matched to a gene: 3. The CDR3 region is CASSTGLAGGSSYEQYF. DNA for the CDR3: TGTGCCAGTAGTACGGGACTAGCGGGAGGGAGCTCCTACGAGCAGTACTTC.

The rearrangement links TRBV6-1 to TRBJ2-5; D might be TRBD2 (6 bases). This CDR3 spans 15 amino acids. CDR1 is MNHNS and CDR2 is SASEGT in the germline V gene. Trimming left V 5 bases short and J 7 bases short, with 20 bases between. The chain's CDR3 is CASSKGGMQYGTQYF. For the CDR3, the DNA is TGTGCCAGCAGTAAAGGCGGGATGCAGTATGGGACCCAGTACTTC.

This rearrangement joins TRBV27 to TRBJ1-6, with a possible D match to TRBD1 (6 bases). The CDR3 is 14 amino acids. Germline V gene data show CDR1 as MNHEY and CDR2 as SMNVEV (reference sequence). V lost 3 bases, J lost 9 bases, and 12 bases lay in between. CDR3: CASSFGGAGSPLHF. For the CDR3, the DNA is TGTGCCAGCAGTTTTGGGGGGGCAGGTTCACCCCTCCACTTT.

The chain combines TRBV5-4 with TRBJ1-5, with D possibly matching TRBD1 (5 bases). Per the germline V gene, CDR1 is SGHNT and CDR2 is YYREEE (reference sequence). The CDR3 is made up of 15 amino acids. Trimming took off 2 bases at V and 2 bases at J, with 11 bases between the two ends. As DNA, the CDR3 is TGTGCCAGCAGCTTTGGGGGGGTTGGCAATCAGCCCCAGCATTTT. This encodes CASSFGGVGNQPQHF.

The V gene is TRBV10-3, the J gene TRBJ1-2; D possibly corresponds to TRBD1 (5 bases). Trimming cost V 8 bases and J 4 bases, with 14 bases left between them. CDR3 size: 13 residues. Germline V gives CDR1 ENHRY, CDR2 SYGVKD. Written as DNA, the CDR3 is TGTGCCATCGCCGAAGCTGGGGCCTATGGCTACACCTTC. Residues: CAIAEAGAYGYTF.

This chain links TRBV7-9 with TRBJ2-2; 10 bases line up with TRBD2. V dropped 2 bases and J dropped 4; count of bases not matched to a gene: 7. The length of the CDR3 is 17 residues. Germline assignment: CDR1 SEHNR and CDR2 FQNEAQ (reference sequence). CDR3 protein: CASSLSPGLAPTGELFF. The DNA of the CDR3 is TGTGCCAGCAGCTTATCCCCGGGACTAGCGCCCACCGGGGAGCTGTTTTTT.

V gene TRBV9 combines with J gene TRBJ2-3; D might be TRBD2 (7 bases). From germline, CDR1 is SGDLS and CDR2 YYNGEE. V gave up 1 base and J gave up 5 bases, with 14 bases separating them. The CDR3 runs to 15 residues. The DNA of the CDR3 is TGTGCCAGCAGCGTATATGCGGGGGCGGGAGATACGCAGTATTTT. Translation gives CASSVYAGAGDTQYF.

As to this clone: At one end, the junction sequence differs from germline, possibly due to a read error. This chain uses TRBV7-7 with TRBJ2-2; D call uncertain. This CDR3 region has 13 residues. The germline V gene has CDR1 SSHAT and CDR2 FNYEAQ (reference sequence). Here the CDR3 DNA reads TGTGCTAGCAGCTTTCTCAACACCGGGGAGCTGTTTTTT. Its protein product is CASSFLNTGELFF.